A single sample gave rise to the 2 T cell receptor beta chains below, sequenced in a study of cytomegalovirus exposure and HLA in healthy donors. Researchers ran the PCR with 60 Vbeta and 13 Jbeta primers. Some clones are missing from TCRdb's copy, which holds only in-frame ones; the method was immunoSEQ multiplex PCR. The sample includes approximately 140,000 clones, approximately 71% of them seen just once. Sequenced material: PBMCs. These receptors all come from a woman between 45 and 60 years old in good health and CMV-seronegative.

This clone was observed many times. At the DNA level, this CDR3 is encoded by other sequences in the same sample as well. V is TRBV4-1 and J is TRBJ1-5, with D possibly TRBD1 on 5 matching bases. The CDR3 is 14 amino acids. With 11 bases removed from V and 0 bases from J, the gap between germline ends came to 14 bases. CDR1 is MGHRA and CDR2 is YSYEKL in the germline V gene. The CDR3 reads CASSTGDSNQPQHF. DNA for the CDR3: TGCGCCTCCTCGACGGGGGATAGCAATCAGCCCCAGCATTTT.

The rearrangement joins TRBV4-3 to TRBJ2-7; D is perhaps TRBD2 (6 bases). Germline lookup yields CDR1 LGHNA and CDR2 YSLEER. The CDR3 consists of 15 residues. V gave up 4 bases and J gave up 2 bases, with 15 bases separating them. The chain's CDR3 is CASSLLRDLAYEQYF. CDR3 bases: TGCGCCAGCAGCCTCCTCCGGGACTTAGCCTACGAGCAGTACTTC.